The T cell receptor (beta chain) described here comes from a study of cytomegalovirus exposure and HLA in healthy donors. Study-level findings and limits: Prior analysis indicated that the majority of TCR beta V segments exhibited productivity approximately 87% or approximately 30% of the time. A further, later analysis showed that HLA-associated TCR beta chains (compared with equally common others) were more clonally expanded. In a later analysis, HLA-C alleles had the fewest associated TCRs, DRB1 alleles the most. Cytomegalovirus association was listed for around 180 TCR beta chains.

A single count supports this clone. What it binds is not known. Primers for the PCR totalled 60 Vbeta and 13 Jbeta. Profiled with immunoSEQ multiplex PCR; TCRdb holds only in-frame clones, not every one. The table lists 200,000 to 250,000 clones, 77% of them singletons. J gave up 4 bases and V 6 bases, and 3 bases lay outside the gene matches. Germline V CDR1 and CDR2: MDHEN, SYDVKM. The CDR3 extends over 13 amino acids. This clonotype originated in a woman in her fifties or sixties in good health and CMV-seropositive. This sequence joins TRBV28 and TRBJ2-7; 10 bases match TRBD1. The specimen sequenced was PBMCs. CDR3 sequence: CASRTGQGYEQYF. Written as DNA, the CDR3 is TGTGCCAGCAGAACGGGACAGGGGTACGAGCAGTACTTC.